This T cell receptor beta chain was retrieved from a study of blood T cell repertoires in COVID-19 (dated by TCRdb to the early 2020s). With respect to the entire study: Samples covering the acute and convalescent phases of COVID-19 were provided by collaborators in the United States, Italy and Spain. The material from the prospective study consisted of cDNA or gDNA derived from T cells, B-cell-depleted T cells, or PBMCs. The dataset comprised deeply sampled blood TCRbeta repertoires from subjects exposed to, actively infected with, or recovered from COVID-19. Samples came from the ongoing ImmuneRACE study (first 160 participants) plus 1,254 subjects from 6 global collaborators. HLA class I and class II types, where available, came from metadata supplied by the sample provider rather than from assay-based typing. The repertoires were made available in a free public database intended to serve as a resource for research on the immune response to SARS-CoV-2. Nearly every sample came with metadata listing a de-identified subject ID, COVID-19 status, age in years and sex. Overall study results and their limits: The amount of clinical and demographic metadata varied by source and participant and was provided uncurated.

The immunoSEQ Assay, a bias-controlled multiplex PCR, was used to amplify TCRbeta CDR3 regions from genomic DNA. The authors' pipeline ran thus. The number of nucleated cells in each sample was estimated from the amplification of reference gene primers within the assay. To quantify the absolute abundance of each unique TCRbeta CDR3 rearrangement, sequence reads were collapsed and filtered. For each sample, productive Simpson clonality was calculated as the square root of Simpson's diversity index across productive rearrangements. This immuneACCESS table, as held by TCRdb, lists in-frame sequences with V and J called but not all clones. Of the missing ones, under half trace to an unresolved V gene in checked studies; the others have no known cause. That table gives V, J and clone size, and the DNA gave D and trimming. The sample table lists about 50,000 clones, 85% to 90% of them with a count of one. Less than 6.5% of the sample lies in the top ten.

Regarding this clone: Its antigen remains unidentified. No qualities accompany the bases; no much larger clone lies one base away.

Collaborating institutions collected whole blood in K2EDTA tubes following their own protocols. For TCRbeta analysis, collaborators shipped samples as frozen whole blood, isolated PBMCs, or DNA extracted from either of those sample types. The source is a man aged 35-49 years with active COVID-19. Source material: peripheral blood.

The nucleotide sequence reads as follows: TGTGCCAGCAGCTTAGCTAAGGGGGCGGTTCGGGAGACCCAGTACTTC. It encodes CASSLAKGAVRETQYF. This receptor chain uses TRBV5-4 and TRBJ2-5, with 7 bases matching TRBD1. Inclusive of the bounding cysteine and phenylalanine, the CDR3 is 16 residues long. Kept here is only the CDR3 DNA, which spans 48 bases and is read in frame from base 1. According to the germline V gene (reference sequence), CDR1 reads SGHNT and CDR2 reads YYREEE. Relative to germline, V is missing 2 bases and J is missing 5 bases, with 12 bases of the junction outside any gene match.